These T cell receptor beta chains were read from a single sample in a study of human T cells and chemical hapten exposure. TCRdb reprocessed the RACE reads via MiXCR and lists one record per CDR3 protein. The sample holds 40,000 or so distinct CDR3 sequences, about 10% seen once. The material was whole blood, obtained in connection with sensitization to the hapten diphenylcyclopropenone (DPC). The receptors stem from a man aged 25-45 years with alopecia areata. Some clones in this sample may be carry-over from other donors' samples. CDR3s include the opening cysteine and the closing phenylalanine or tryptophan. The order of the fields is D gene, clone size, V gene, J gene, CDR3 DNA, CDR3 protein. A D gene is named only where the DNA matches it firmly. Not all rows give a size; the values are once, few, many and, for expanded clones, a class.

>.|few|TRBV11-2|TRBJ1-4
TGTGCCAGCAGCTTAAGCAGGGGACCAAATGAAAAACTGTTTTTT
CASSLSRGPNEKLFF
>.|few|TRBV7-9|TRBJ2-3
TGTGCCAGCAGCTTAGATGGGGGAGACCATACGCAGTATTTT
CASSLDGGDHTQYF
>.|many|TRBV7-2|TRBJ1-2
TGTGCCAGCAGCTTAGTAGGCCAGAGCCATGGCTACACCTTC
CASSLVGQSHGYTF
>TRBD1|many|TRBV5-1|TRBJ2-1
TGCGCCAGCAGCCCCGGGACAGACAATCATAACTCCTACAATGAGCAGTTCTTC
CASSPGTDNHNSYNEQFF
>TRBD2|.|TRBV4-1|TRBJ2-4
TGCGCCAGCAGCGAAGATACCGGGACTAGCGGGGGTCGGGTCAAAAACATTCAGTACTTC
CASSEDTGTSGGRVKNIQYF
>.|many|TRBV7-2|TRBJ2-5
TGTGCCAGCAGCTTAAAGGTCAGAGAGGCCCAGTACTTC
CASSLKVREAQYF
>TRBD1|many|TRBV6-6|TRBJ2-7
TGTGCCAGCACCAACCACCACGGGACAGGGGGGTACGAGCAGTACTTC
CASTNHHGTGGYEQYF
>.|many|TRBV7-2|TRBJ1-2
TGTGCCAGCAGCTTCAGTCGGGGTCGGCCCCATTATGGCTACACCTTC
CASSFSRGRPHYGYTF
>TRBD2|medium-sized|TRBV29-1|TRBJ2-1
TGCAGTACAACGGGGACTAGCGGGAGGGTAATCTACAATGAGCAGTTCTTC
CSTTGTSGRVIYNEQFF
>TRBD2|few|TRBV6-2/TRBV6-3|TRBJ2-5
TGTGCCAGCAGTCGTCAGCCGGGACTAGCGGGGATACACCAAGAGACCCAGTACTTC
CASSRQPGLAGIHQETQYF
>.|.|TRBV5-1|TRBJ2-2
TGCGCCAGCAGTTTGGCCGGTCCCCCCGGGGAGCTGTTTTTT
CASSLAGPPGELFF
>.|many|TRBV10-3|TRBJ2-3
TGTGCCATCAGTGACGTTGGCAGGAGGTGGGATACGCAGTATTTT
CAISDVGRRWDTQYF
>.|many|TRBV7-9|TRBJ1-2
TGTGCCAGCAGCTCCGGGACCTATGGCTACACCTTC
CASSSGTYGYTF
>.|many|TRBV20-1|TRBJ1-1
TGCAGTGCACCCGACACAGGGTTAACTGAAGCTTTCTTT
CSAPDTGLTEAFF